The 19 T cell receptor beta chains below come from one sample, sequenced in a study of graft-versus-host responses after intestinal transplantation. Profiling relied on immunoSEQ multiplex PCR, and the TCRdb table lists in-frame clones only, not all of them. Of 95,000 to 150,000 clones listed, approximately 92% are singletons. No cognate antigen is known for these TCRs. The specimen comprised unstimulated CD4+ T cells sorted from spleen or lymph node cells, sampled before intestinal transplant. These receptors came from a human donor who received an intestinal transplant.

The chain uses TRBV5-1 and TRBJ2-3; TRBD1 is a possible D gene (6 bases). This CDR3 comprises 14 residues. The V end was cut by 2 bases, the J end by 0 bases, with 7 bases between. Looked up from germline, CDR1 is SGHRS and CDR2 is YFSETQ. The CDR3 loop reads CASSFQGSTDTQYF. In DNA form, the CDR3 reads TGCGCCAGCAGCTTTCAGGGGAGCACAGATACGCAGTATTTT.

This clone occurred once. The chain joins TRBV28 to TRBJ2-7; 10 nucleotides agree with TRBD1. V gave up 2 bases and J gave up 1 base; unmatched junction bases: 8. The germline CDR1 and CDR2 sequences are MDHEN and SYDVKM. The CDR3 totals 17 residues. This CDR3 reads CASSLPPGTGESYEQYF. The CDR3 DNA is TGTGCCAGCAGTTTACCGCCCGGGACAGGGGAATCCTACGAGCAGTACTTC.

The V and J genes are TRBV2 and TRBJ1-2; perhaps TRBD1 as D (6 bases). Trimming took 0 bases from V and 8 from J, leaving 16 bases between them. CDR3 size: 15 residues. Germline CDR1 SNHLY, CDR2 FYNNEI. The DNA of the CDR3 is TGTGCCAGCAGTGAAGCGCCTCGGGGGCGTAAGGGCTACACCTTC. Its protein product is CASSEAPRGRKGYTF.

The chain couples TRBV6-5 to TRBJ2-7, with unresolved D. Trimming removed 6 bases from V and 10 bases from J, with 19 bases in between. This CDR3 has 13 amino acids. Looked up from germline, CDR1 is MNHEY and CDR2 is SVGAGI. This CDR3 reads CASSQSSRLTQYF. The CDR3 bases are TGTGCCAGCAGCCAGTCGAGCCGGCTTACTCAGTACTTC.

The chain carries TRBV27 and TRBJ2-7; D is undetermined. This CDR3 has 15 residues. The germline CDR1 and CDR2 sequences are MNHEY and SMNVEV (reference sequence). V lost 3 bases to trimming and J lost 2 bases, with 14 bases between them. CDR3 coding DNA: TGTGCCAGCAGTTTTTACGGCCCTGGGGCCTACGAGCAGTACTTC. Its protein is CASSFYGPGAYEQYF.

This clone was observed once. This chain links TRBV14 with TRBJ2-1, with no clear D. V shed 4 bases and J shed 14 bases, with 18 bases lying between them. Germline CDR1 and CDR2: SGHDN and FVKESK. CDR3 length: 13 residues. The CDR3 DNA is TGTGCCAGCAGCCCCTTTTTATTGGGAATTAAGTTCTTC. Translation gives CASSPFLLGIKFF.

The chain is built from TRBV5-5 and TRBJ2-3; 7 nucleotides match TRBD2. V shed 2 bases and J 2 bases; nucleotides not matched to a gene: 11. The germline gives CDR1 SGHKS, CDR2 YYEKEE (reference sequence). CDR3 length: 17 amino acids. The CDR3 spells CASSLDRAGDPTDTQYF. The CDR3 DNA sequence: TGTGCCAGCAGCTTAGATCGGGCGGGAGACCCCACAGATACGCAGTATTTT.

This chain connects TRBV13 to TRBJ2-7; TRBD2 might be the D (7 bases). V lost 7 bases and J lost 2, with 15 bases in between. The germline V gene has CDR1 PRHDT and CDR2 FYEKMQ (reference sequence). The CDR3 spans 14 residues. The CDR3 is CASIRRGGAYEQYF. DNA of the CDR3: TGTGCCAGCATTCGAAGGGGGGGAGCCTACGAGCAGTACTTC.

The chain is built from TRBV16 and TRBJ2-7; 8 bases match TRBD1. Trimming at V came to 2 bases and at J to 1 base, leaving 4 bases not matched to a gene. The CDR3 has 15 residues. The germline CDR1 and CDR2 sequences are KGHSY and FQNENV. CDR3 residues: CASSQGGTGSYEQYF. The CDR3, as DNA: TGTGCCAGCAGCCAAGGCGGGACAGGTTCCTACGAGCAGTACTTC.

The chain recombines TRBV6-5 with TRBJ1-1; 8 bases align to TRBD1. The germline gives CDR1 MNHEY, CDR2 SVGAGI. The CDR3 is made up of 15 amino acids. V dropped 5 bases and J dropped 5; count of bases not matched to a gene: 10. CDR3 sequence (DNA): TGTGCCAGCAGTCATCAGGGGGCCGTTGTGACTGAAGCTTTCTTT. Its protein is CASSHQGAVVTEAFF.

The chain couples TRBV29-1 to TRBJ1-3; D unclear. V was pared by 5 bases and J by 1 base, with 9 bases between. Germline assignment: CDR1 SQVTM and CDR2 ANQGSEA. The CDR3 is 13 amino acids. Here the CDR3 reads CSVIWGSGNTIYF. The CDR3, as DNA: TGCAGCGTTATCTGGGGTTCTGGAAACACCATATATTTT.

The sample holds one count of this clone. The chain is built from TRBV7-3 and TRBJ2-6; D not certain. Germline V CDR1 and CDR2: SGHTA, FQGTGA. The V gene lost 1 base and the J gene lost 0 bases, with 10 bases spanning the gap. The CDR3 runs to 17 residues. CDR3 residues: CASSLIQSTSGANVLTF. The CDR3 DNA reads TGTGCCAGCAGCTTAATTCAGAGTACCTCTGGGGCCAACGTCCTGACTTTC.

V usage is TRBV5-1 and J usage is TRBJ2-1; no firm D call. Germline V gene sequence: CDR1 SGHRS, CDR2 YFSETQ. Deletions cut 3 bases from V and 8 bases from J, with 24 bases between. This CDR3 spans 17 amino acids. CDR3: CASSYAESLSHNDEQFF. The CDR3 region has the DNA TGCGCCAGCAGCTATGCCGAAAGTTTAAGCCACAATGATGAGCAGTTCTTC.

The chain combines TRBV19 with TRBJ2-3; 12 bases fit TRBD2. Germline CDR1 LNHDA, CDR2 SQIVND (reference sequence). V shed 7 bases and J 3 bases; nucleotides not matched to a gene: 8. The CDR3 length is 16 residues. DNA of the CDR3: TGTGCCAGTAATCGACTAGCGGGAGTAATTACAGATACGCAGTATTTT. It is translated as CASNRLAGVITDTQYF. The full variable domain, completed using reference TRBV19 and TRBJ2-3, is DGGITQSPKYLFRKEGQNVTLSCEQNLNHDAMYWYRQDPGQGLRLIYYSQIVNDFQKGDIAEGYSVSREKKESFPLTVTSAQKNPTAFYLCASNRLAGVITDTQYFGPGTRLTVL.

J is TRBJ2-3 and V is TRBV6-1; D is uncertain. Between the trimmed V and J ends, which lost 2 bases and 1 base, there was a span of 10 bases. Germline assignment: CDR1 MNHNS and CDR2 SASEGT. The CDR3 is 15 amino acids. CDR3 coding DNA: TGTGCCAGCAGTGAATCCTACGTGGGCACAGATACGCAGTATTTT. It translates to CASSESYVGTDTQYF.

The V and J genes are TRBV19 and TRBJ2-6, with no clear D. Germline CDR1 is LNHDA and CDR2 is SQIVND (reference sequence). The V gene lost 5 bases and the J gene lost 0 bases, with 8 bases spanning the gap. CDR3 length: 15 residues. CDR3 coding DNA: TGTGCCAGTAGTTTCTACTCCTCTGGGGCCAACGTCCTGACTTTC. This gives the protein CASSFYSSGANVLTF.

V gene TRBV6-5 combines with J gene TRBJ2-7; 7 bases fit TRBD1. The CDR3 extends over 16 amino acids. The junction had 13 bases not matched to a gene; V was cut back by 8 bases and J by 0 bases. CDR1 and CDR2 (germline): MNHEY, SVGAGI. DNA for the CDR3: TGTGCCAGCGCTTACTCCGGGACAGAGTTCTCCTACGAGCAGTACTTC. Amino acid sequence: CASAYSGTEFSYEQYF.

The rearrangement uses TRBV30 and TRBJ2-1; TRBD2 might be the D (7 bases). This CDR3 comprises 16 residues. V dropped 1 base and J dropped 2 bases, with 15 bases sitting between them. The germline V gene has CDR1 GTSNPN and CDR2 SVGIG (reference sequence). CDR3 residues: CAWSAYQRDTYNEQFF. The CDR3 nucleotides read TGTGCCTGGAGTGCCTATCAGCGGGACACCTACAATGAGCAGTTCTTC.

The V call is TRBV9, the J call TRBJ2-2; D unresolved. With 3 bases removed from V and 0 bases from J, the gap between germline ends came to 12 bases. The germline gives CDR1 SGDLS, CDR2 YYNGEE. CDR3 length equals 16 residues. The CDR3 DNA reads as TGTGCCAGCAGCGGATTCTACACCGCGAACACCGGGGAGCTGTTTTTT. It encodes CASSGFYTANTGELFF.